This T cell receptor (beta chain) was retrieved from a study of blood T cell repertoires in COVID-19. Study summary: Researchers got acute and convalescent COVID-19 samples from the United States, Italy and Spain.

The CDR3 length is 14 residues. Per the germline V gene, CDR1 is SGHNT and CDR2 is YENEEA. Trimming removed 5 bases at V and 2 bases at J, with 7 bases between. Produced via immunoSEQ multiplex PCR; TCRdb's table is partial and in-frame only. The sample contains more than 85,000 clones, about 80% of which appear only once. The sample taken for sequencing was peripheral blood. V and J are TRBV11-3 and TRBJ2-6; weak D call: TRBD1 (5 bases). The receptor was derived from a human donor in a cohort sampled during active COVID-19. This chain's CDR3 is CASSQDTGANVLTF. Here the CDR3 DNA reads TGTGCCAGCAGCCAGGACACTGGGGCCAACGTCCTGACTTTC.